This entry concerns a single T cell receptor (beta chain). The antigen remains undetermined. CDR3 length: 16 amino acids. V was pared by 0 bases and J by 8 bases, with 18 bases between. Germline CDR1 and CDR2: MNHNY and SVGAGI (reference sequence). The sample originates from a study of T cell responses to AZD1222 COVID-19 vaccine. Study-wide findings and caveats: Among vaccine-associated CD4 TCRs, coverage spanned spike, with dominance at 160-218 and 743-854. Once two AZD1222 doses were given, Spike-specific TCR breadth and depth went up.

Assay used: immunoSEQ multiplex PCR; TCRdb lists only in-frame clones, some missing. The sample has about 130,000 clones; about 91% are singletons. The chain couples TRBV6-6 to TRBJ2-3; possibly TRBD1 or TRBD2 for D (5 bases each). The source is an adult in good health. The sequences come from peripheral blood, collected on day 0 of AZD1222 vaccination. In DNA form, the CDR3 reads TGTGCCAGCAGTTACTCGAACCGGGACCCGCACGGTACGCAGTATTTT. It specifies CASSYSNRDPHGTQYF.